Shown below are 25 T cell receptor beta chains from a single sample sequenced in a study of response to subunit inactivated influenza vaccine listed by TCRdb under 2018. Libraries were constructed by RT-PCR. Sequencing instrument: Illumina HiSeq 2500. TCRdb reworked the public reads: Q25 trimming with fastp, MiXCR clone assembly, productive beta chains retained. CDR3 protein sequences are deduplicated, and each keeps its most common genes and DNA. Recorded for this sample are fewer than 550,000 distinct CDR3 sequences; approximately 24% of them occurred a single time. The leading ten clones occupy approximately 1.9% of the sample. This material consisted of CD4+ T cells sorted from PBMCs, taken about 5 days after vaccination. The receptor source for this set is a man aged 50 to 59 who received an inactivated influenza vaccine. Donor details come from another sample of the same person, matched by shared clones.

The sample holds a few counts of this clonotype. The CDR3 nucleotides read TGTGCCTGGAGCCCCGGTGCCCCTGGAAACACCATATATTTT. Translation gives CAWSPGAPGNTIYF. The rearrangement joins TRBV30 to TRBJ1-3; no clear D gene. V lost 3 bases to trimming and J lost 2 bases, with 11 bases between them. Germline CDR1 is GTSNPN and CDR2 is SVGIG (reference sequence). The CDR3 has 14 residues.

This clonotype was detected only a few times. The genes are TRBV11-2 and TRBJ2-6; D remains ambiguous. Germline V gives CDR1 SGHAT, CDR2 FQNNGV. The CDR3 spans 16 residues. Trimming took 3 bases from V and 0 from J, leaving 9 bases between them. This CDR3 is CASSLSVHSGANVLTF. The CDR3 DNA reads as TGTGCCAGCAGCTTGTCCGTTCACTCTGGGGCCAACGTCCTGACTTTC.

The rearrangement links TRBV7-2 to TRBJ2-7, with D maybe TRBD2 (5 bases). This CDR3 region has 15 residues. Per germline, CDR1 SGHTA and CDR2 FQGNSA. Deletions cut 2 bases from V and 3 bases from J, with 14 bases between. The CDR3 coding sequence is TGTGCCAGCAGCTTAAGAGTGGGAGAACGCTACGAGCAGTACTTC. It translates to CASSLRVGERYEQYF.

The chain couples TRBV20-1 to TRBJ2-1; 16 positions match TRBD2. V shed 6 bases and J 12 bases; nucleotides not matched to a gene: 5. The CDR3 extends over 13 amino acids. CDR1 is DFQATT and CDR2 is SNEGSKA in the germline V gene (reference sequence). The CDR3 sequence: CSAGTSGGARQFF. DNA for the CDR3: TGCAGTGCCGGGACTAGCGGGGGGGCCCGGCAGTTCTTC.

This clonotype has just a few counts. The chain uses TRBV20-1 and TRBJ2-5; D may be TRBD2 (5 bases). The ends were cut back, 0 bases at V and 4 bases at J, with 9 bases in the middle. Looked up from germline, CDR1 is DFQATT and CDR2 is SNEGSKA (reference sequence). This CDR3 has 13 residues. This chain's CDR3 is CSARDQAGETQYF. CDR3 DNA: TGCAGTGCTAGAGATCAGGCGGGAGAGACCCAGTACTTC.

CDR3 in amino acids: CASSQASGQALYEQYF. Written as DNA, the CDR3 is TGTGCCAGCAGCCAAGCGTCGGGACAGGCCCTTTACGAGCAGTACTTC. The rearrangement links TRBV4-2 to TRBJ2-7, with TRBD1 matching over 8 bases. CDR1 is LGHNA and CDR2 is YNFKEQ in the germline V gene. J gave up 4 bases and V 1 base, and 9 bases lay outside the gene matches. The CDR3 extends over 16 amino acids.

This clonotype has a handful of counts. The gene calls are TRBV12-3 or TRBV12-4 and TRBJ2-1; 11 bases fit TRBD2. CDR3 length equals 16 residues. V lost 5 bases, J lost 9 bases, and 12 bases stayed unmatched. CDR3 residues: CASSPLGLAGGGEQFF. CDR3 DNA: TGTGCCAGCAGTCCCCTGGGGCTAGCGGGGGGCGGTGAGCAGTTCTTC.

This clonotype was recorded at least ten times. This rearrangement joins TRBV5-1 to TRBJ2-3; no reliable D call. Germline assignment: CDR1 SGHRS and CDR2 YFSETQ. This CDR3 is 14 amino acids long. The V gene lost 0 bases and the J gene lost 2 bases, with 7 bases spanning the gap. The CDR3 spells CASSLEAFTDTQYF. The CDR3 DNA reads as TGCGCCAGCAGCTTGGAGGCTTTCACAGATACGCAGTATTTT.

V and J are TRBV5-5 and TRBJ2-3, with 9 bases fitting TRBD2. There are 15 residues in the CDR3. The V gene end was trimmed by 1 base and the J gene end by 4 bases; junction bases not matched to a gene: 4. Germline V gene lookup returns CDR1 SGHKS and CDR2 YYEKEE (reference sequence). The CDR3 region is CASSLPSGVADTQYF. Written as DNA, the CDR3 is TGTGCCAGCAGCTTGCCTAGCGGGGTCGCAGATACGCAGTATTTT. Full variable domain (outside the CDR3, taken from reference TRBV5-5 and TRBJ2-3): DAGVTQSPTHLIKTRGQQVTLRCSPISGHKSVSWYQQVLGQGPQFIFQYYEKEERGRGNFPDRFSARQFPNYSSELNVNALLLGDSALYLCASSLPSGVADTQYFGPGTRLTVL.

CDR3 DNA: TGCGCCAGCAGAGCGTCCGGGACATCAACCTACAATGAGCAGTTCTTC. It yields the protein CASRASGTSTYNEQFF. The chain couples TRBV5-1 to TRBJ2-1, with a tentative D call TRBD1 (6 bases). CDR3 length: 16 residues. Germline-derived CDR1 and CDR2 are SGHRS and YFSETQ. The germline V and J ends were trimmed by 5 bases and 2 bases, with 17 bases remaining between them. Together with reference TRBV5-1 and TRBJ2-1, the CDR3 gives the full variable domain: KAGVTQTPRYLIKTRGQQVTLSCSPISGHRSVSWYQQTPGQGLQFLFEYFSETQRNKGNFPGRFSGRQFSNSRSEMNVSTLELGDSALYLCASRASGTSTYNEQFFGPGTRLTVL.

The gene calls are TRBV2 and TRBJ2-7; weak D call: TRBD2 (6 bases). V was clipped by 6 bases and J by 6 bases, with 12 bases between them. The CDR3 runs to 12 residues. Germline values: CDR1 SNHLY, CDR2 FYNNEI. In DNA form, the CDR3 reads TGTGCCAGCAGAGGGACTTGGGTCGAGCAGTACTTC. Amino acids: CASRGTWVEQYF.

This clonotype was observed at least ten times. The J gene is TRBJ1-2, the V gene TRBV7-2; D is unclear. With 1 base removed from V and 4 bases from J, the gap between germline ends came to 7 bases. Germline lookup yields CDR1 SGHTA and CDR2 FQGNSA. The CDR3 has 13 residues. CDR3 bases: TGTGCCAGCAGCTTAGGGATCCGCTATGGCTACACCTTC. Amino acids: CASSLGIRYGYTF.

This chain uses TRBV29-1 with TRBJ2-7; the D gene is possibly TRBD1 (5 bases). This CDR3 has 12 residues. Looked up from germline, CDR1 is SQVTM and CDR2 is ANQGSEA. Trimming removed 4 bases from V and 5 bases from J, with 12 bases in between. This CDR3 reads CSVVQGYNEQYF. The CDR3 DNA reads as TGCAGCGTTGTTCAGGGCTATAACGAGCAGTACTTC.

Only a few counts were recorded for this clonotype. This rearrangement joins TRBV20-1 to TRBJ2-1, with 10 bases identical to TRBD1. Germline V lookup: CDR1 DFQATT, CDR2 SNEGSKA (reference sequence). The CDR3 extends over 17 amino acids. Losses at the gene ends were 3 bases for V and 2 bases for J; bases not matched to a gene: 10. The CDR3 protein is CSASPIEGQGPYNEQFF. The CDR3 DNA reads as TGCAGTGCTAGCCCCATTGAGGGACAGGGGCCCTACAATGAGCAGTTCTTC.

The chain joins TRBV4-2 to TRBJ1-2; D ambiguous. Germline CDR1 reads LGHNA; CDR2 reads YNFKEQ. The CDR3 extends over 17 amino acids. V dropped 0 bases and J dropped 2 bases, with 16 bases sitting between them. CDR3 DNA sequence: TGTGCCAGCAGCCAAGAAATAGGCGGACGGTCGAACTATGGCTACACCTTC. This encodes CASSQEIGGRSNYGYTF.

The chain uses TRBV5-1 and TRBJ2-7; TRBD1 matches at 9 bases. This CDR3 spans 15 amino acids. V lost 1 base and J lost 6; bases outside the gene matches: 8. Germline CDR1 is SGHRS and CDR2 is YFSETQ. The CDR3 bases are TGCGCCAGCAGCTTGTTAGGACAGGGGATTGTCGAGCAGTACTTC. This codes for CASSLLGQGIVEQYF.

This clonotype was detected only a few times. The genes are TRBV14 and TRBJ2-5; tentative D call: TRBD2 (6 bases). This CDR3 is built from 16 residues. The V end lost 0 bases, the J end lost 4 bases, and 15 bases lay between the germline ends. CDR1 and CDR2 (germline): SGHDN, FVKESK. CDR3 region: CASSQDRTRLGETQYF. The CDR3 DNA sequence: TGTGCCAGCAGCCAAGATCGAACTAGACTAGGAGAGACCCAGTACTTC. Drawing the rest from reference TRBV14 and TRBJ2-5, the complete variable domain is EAGVTQFPSHSVIEKGQTVTLRCDPISGHDNLYWYRRVMGKEIKFLLHFVKESKQDESGMPNNRFLAERTGGTYSTLKVQPAELEDSGVYFCASSQDRTRLGETQYFGPGTRLLVL.

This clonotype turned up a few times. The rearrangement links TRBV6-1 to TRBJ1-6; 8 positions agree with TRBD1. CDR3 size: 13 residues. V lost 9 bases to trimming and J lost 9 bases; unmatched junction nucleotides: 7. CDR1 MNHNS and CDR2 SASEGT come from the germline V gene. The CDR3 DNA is TGTGCCAGTTCGGACAGGGTAATTTCACCCCTCCACTTT. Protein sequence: CASSDRVISPLHF.

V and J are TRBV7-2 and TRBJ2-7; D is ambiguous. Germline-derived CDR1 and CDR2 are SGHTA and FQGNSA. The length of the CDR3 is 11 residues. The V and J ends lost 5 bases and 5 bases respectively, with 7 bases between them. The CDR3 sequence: CASSASHEQYF. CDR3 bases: TGTGCCAGCAGCGCAAGCCACGAGCAGTACTTC.

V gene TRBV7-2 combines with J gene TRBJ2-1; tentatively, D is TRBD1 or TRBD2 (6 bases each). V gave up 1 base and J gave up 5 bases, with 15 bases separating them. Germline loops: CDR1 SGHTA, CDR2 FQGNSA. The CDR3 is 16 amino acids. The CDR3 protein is CASSLVGGRVDNEQFF. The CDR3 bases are TGTGCCAGCAGCTTAGTTGGGGGGCGGGTGGACAATGAGCAGTTCTTC.

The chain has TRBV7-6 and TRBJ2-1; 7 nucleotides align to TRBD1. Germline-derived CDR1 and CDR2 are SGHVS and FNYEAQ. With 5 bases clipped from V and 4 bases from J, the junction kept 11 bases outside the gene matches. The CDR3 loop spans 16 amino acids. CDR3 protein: CASSVRGLVSYNEQFF. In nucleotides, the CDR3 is TGTGCCAGCAGCGTTAGGGGGCTCGTGTCATACAATGAGCAGTTCTTC.

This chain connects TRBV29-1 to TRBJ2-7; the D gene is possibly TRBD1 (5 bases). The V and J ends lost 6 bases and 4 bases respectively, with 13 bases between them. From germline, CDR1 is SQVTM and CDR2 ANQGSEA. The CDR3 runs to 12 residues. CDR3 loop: CSVAGLNYEQYF. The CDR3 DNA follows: TGCAGCGTCGCAGGGTTGAATTACGAGCAGTACTTC.

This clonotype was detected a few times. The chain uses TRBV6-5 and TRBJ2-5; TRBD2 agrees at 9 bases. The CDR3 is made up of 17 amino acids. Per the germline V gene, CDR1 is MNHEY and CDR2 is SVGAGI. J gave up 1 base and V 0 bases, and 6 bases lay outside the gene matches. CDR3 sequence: CASSYSGLAMPQETQYF. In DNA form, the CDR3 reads TGTGCCAGCAGTTACTCGGGACTAGCAATGCCCCAAGAGACCCAGTACTTC.

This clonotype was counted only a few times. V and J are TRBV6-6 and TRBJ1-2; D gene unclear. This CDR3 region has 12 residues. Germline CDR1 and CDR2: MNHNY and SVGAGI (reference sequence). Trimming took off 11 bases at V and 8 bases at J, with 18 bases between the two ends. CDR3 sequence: CAVKGTLMGYTF. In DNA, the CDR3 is TGTGCCGTTAAGGGCACCCTTATGGGCTACACCTTC.

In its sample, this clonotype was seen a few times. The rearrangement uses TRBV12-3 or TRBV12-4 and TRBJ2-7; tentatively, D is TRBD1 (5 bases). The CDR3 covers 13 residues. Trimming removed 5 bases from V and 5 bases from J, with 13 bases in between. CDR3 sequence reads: CASSRQKKDEQYF. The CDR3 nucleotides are TGTGCCAGCAGTCGACAGAAAAAGGACGAGCAGTACTTC.